This TCR beta chain appears in the sequencing data of a study of technical replicates of blood from several donors. Clones were read by immunoSEQ multiplex PCR, and TCRdb kept only the in-frame ones, dropping some. The sample contains around 86,000 clones, about 96% of which appear only once. Material: T cells isolated from PBMCs. The origin of this receptor is a human donor in good health.

This chain's CDR3 is CASGFNGLAGETQYF. CDR3 nucleotides: TGTGCTAGTGGTTTTAATGGGCTAGCGGGCGAGACCCAGTACTTC. The V and J genes are TRBV12-5 and TRBJ2-5; TRBD2 matches at 8 bases. This CDR3 is built from 15 residues. Trimming at V came to 3 bases and at J to 5 bases, leaving 8 bases not matched to a gene. Germline CDR1 LGHNT, CDR2 FRNRAP.